The next 22 T cell receptor beta chains were all read from a single sample in a study of cytomegalovirus exposure and HLA in healthy donors. It was with 60 Vbeta and 13 Jbeta primers that the PCR ran. Sequencing used immunoSEQ multiplex PCR; TCRdb keeps in-frame clones, though not all of them. The sample shows under 150,000 clones, more than 80% of them seen only once. The sequencing sample was made of PBMCs. Receptors were obtained from a man younger than 40 in good health and CMV-seronegative.

The chain employs TRBV2 and TRBJ2-7; 10 nucleotides align to TRBD1. Germline CDR1 reads SNHLY; CDR2 reads FYNNEI. V gave up 5 bases and J gave up 6 bases; unmatched junction bases: 10. The length of the CDR3 is 15 residues. The CDR3 loop reads CASSSLRTGGGEQYF. CDR3 nucleotides: TGTGCCAGCAGTTCCTTAAGGACAGGGGGAGGCGAGCAGTACTTC. Combining the CDR3 with reference TRBV2 and TRBJ2-7 gives the whole variable domain EPEVTQTPSHQVTQMGQEVILRCVPISNHLYFYWYRQILGQKVEFLVSFYNNEISEKSEIFDDQFSVERPDGSNFTLKIRSTKLEDSAMYFCASSSLRTGGGEQYFGPGTRLTVT.

A word on this clone: One end of the junction fails to match germline, which may point to a read error. In the same sample, other DNA sequences code for this CDR3. The chain is built from TRBV2 and TRBJ2-5; 15 bases are a match to TRBD2. Germline V gene sequence: CDR1 SNHLY, CDR2 FYNNEI. CDR3 length: 16 residues. The CDR3 is CASSEGLAGGPQTQYF. The CDR3 DNA follows: TGTGCTAGCAGTGAGGGACTAGCGGGAGGACCACAGACCCAGTACTTC.

The chain employs TRBV15 and TRBJ1-5; 8 positions match TRBD1. Germline V gives CDR1 LNHNV, CDR2 YYDKDF (reference sequence). V lost 1 base to trimming and J lost 3 bases; unmatched junction nucleotides: 17. The CDR3 has 20 residues. CDR3 nucleotides: TGTGCCACCAGCAGAGCGTTTTCGACAGGGGCCGATAAATTCAATCAGCCCCAGCATTTT. Translation gives CATSRAFSTGADKFNQPQHF.

This chain links TRBV5-8 with TRBJ2-5; 8 bases match TRBD1. The J call may be mistaken, given a closer DNA end match to TRBJ2-7. Germline lookup yields CDR1 SGHTS and CDR2 YDEGEE. This CDR3 is built from 14 residues. The CDR3, as DNA: TGTGCCAGCAGCTTGTCAGGGGGCGGACACGAGCAGTACTTC. It is translated as CASSLSGGGHEQYF.

The table lists this clone with a few counts. V is TRBV6-5 and J is TRBJ2-7; tentatively, D is TRBD2 (6 bases). Trimming shortened V by 1 base and J by 2 bases, and 12 bases separated the two germline ends. CDR3 length: 15 residues. The germline gives CDR1 MNHEY, CDR2 SVGAGI. The CDR3 bases are TGTGCCAGCAGTTACTATAGCGGACGGACCTACGAGCAGTACTTC. As protein: CASSYYSGRTYEQYF.

Comments on this clone: It is likely a read error, because the conserved phenylalanine at the end of the CDR3 is missing. The J gene is TRBJ2-7, the V gene TRBV9, with TRBD2 identical over 8 bases. With V trimmed by 0 bases and J by 1 base, 3 bases remained unmatched. The CDR3 sequence is 15 residues long. The V gene's germline CDR1 is SGDLS and CDR2 YYNGEE. The CDR3 protein is CASSVAGLGSYEQYL. In DNA form, the CDR3 reads TGTGCCAGCAGCGTAGCGGGACTAGGGTCCTACGAGCAGTACCTC.

The chain links TRBV4-1 to TRBJ1-3; no reliable D call. CDR1 is MGHRA, CDR2 YSYEKL, per germline. Trimming left V 2 bases short and J 4 bases short, with 9 bases between. This CDR3 is built from 14 residues. CDR3 region: CASSQLVSGNTIYF. CDR3 bases: TGCGCCAGCAGCCAACTCGTCTCGGGAAACACCATATATTTT.

This chain uses TRBV6-1 with TRBJ1-1, with D possibly TRBD1 on 6 matching bases. Trimming shortened V by 3 bases and J by 5 bases, and 13 bases separated the two germline ends. The CDR3 has 14 residues. The germline CDR1 and CDR2 sequences are MNHNS and SASEGT. Written as DNA, the CDR3 is TGTGCCAGCAGTGATGGTCGGGGGGCAACTGAAGCTTTCTTT. It translates to CASSDGRGATEAFF.

The V and J genes are TRBV14 and TRBJ2-7; D might be TRBD2 (6 bases). The CDR3 has 14 amino acids. Trimming took off 5 bases at V and 4 bases at J, with 15 bases between the two ends. Germline-derived CDR1 and CDR2 are SGHDN and FVKESK. CDR3 in amino acids: CASSMAGTLYEQYF. In DNA, the CDR3 is TGTGCCAGCAGCATGGCGGGGACCCTATACGAGCAGTACTTC.

This rearrangement joins TRBV7-9 to TRBJ2-5; the match to TRBD2 covers 10 bases. The CDR3 has 14 residues. After removal of 7 bases from V and 5 bases from J, the junction contained 7 bases not matched to a gene. Looked up from germline, CDR1 is SEHNR and CDR2 is FQNEAQ (reference sequence). The chain's CDR3 is CASTQQAGGETQYF. In DNA, the CDR3 is TGTGCCAGCACCCAACAAGCGGGAGGGGAGACCCAGTACTTC.

Comments on this clone: One junction end disagrees with the germline gene, perhaps due to a read error. The chain carries TRBV29-1 and TRBJ2-1; the match to TRBD2 covers 15 bases. There are 14 residues in the CDR3. Germline loops: CDR1 SQVTM, CDR2 ANQGSEA. CDR3 amino acids: CSVGTSGRYTEQFF. CDR3 nucleotide sequence: TGCAGCGTGGGGACTAGCGGGAGGTACACTGAGCAGTTCTTC.

The chain recombines TRBV10-3 with TRBJ2-7; 9 bases fit TRBD1. Unmatched junction bases numbered 0, after V lost 6 bases and J lost 6 bases. The CDR3 totals 11 residues. Looked up from germline, CDR1 is ENHRY and CDR2 is SYGVKD. The CDR3 here is CAIRTGGEQYF. The CDR3 DNA sequence: TGTGCCATCAGGACAGGGGGCGAGCAGTACTTC.

The genes are TRBV7-9 and TRBJ2-3, with 10 bases identical to TRBD2. V lost 8 bases to trimming and J lost 2 bases; unmatched junction nucleotides: 7. This CDR3 comprises 15 residues. Germline values: CDR1 SEHNR, CDR2 FQNEAQ (reference sequence). The CDR3 protein is CASHKTSGLTDTQYF. Here the CDR3 DNA reads TGTGCCAGCCACAAGACTAGCGGGCTCACAGATACGCAGTATTTT.

The CDR3 nucleotides read TGCGCCAGCAGCTCCTTTGGAGGTACCGGGGAGCTGTTTTTT. Protein sequence: CASSSFGGTGELFF. The rearrangement joins TRBV5-1 to TRBJ2-2, with D possibly TRBD2 on 5 matching bases. Germline V lookup: CDR1 SGHRS, CDR2 YFSETQ. CDR3 length equals 14 residues. V was shortened by 3 bases and J by 5 bases, with 11 bases between the two germline ends.

The chain employs TRBV19 and TRBJ2-7, with 8 bases lining up with TRBD2. J gave up 3 bases and V 5 bases, and 3 bases lay outside the gene matches. Germline lookup yields CDR1 LNHDA and CDR2 SQIVND (reference sequence). CDR3 length equals 13 residues. The CDR3 sequence: CASSAGGLYEQYF. The CDR3 DNA follows: TGTGCCAGTAGTGCGGGAGGTCTCTACGAGCAGTACTTC.

The rearrangement joins TRBV6-6 to TRBJ2-3, with TRBD1 matching over 9 bases. This CDR3 is built from 14 residues. Per the germline V gene, CDR1 is MNHNY and CDR2 is SVGAGI (reference sequence). The J segment lost 4 bases and the V segment lost 6 bases, leaving 5 bases of the junction unmatched. CDR3 sequence reads: CASSWGQGADTQYF. The DNA for the CDR3 is TGTGCCAGCAGCTGGGGACAGGGTGCAGATACGCAGTATTTT.

V is TRBV28 and J is TRBJ1-1; D may be TRBD1 (5 bases). The length of the CDR3 is 15 residues. Trimming shortened V by 3 bases and J by 4 bases, and 15 bases separated the two germline ends. The germline gives CDR1 MDHEN, CDR2 SYDVKM. The CDR3 loop is CASSFQLGEGTEAFF. The CDR3 DNA reads TGTGCCAGCAGTTTTCAGCTAGGGGAGGGCACTGAAGCTTTCTTT.

This clone appeared a single time. V and J are TRBV5-1 and TRBJ2-1; 9 bases map to TRBD2. J was trimmed by 4 bases and V by 3 bases; bases with no gene match: 5. Per the germline V gene, CDR1 is SGHRS and CDR2 is YFSETQ. The CDR3 has 15 amino acids. In DNA, the CDR3 is TGCGCCAGCAGCTCCGGACTAGCGACATACAATGAGCAGTTCTTC. This translates into CASSSGLATYNEQFF.

J is TRBJ1-1 and V is TRBV20-1, with D maybe TRBD1 (5 bases). With 3 bases removed from V and 10 bases from J, the gap between germline ends came to 12 bases. Per germline, CDR1 DFQATT and CDR2 SNEGSKA (reference sequence). The CDR3 is 11 amino acids. The CDR3 loop reads CSASFGGVAFF. The CDR3 coding sequence is TGCAGTGCTAGTTTCGGGGGAGTAGCTTTCTTT.

The genes are TRBV5-1 and TRBJ1-1, with 8 nucleotides matching TRBD1. The germline V gene encodes CDR1 SGHRS and CDR2 YFSETQ. CDR3 length equals 16 residues. V was clipped by 4 bases and J by 0 bases; unmatched bases: 8. The CDR3 is CASSPETGVLNTEAFF. The CDR3 bases are TGCGCCAGCAGCCCCGAGACAGGGGTCTTGAACACTGAAGCTTTCTTT.

This chain connects TRBV6-4 to TRBJ2-3; TRBD2 aligns across 14 bases. The CDR3 has 15 amino acids. V shed 5 bases, J shed 4 bases, and the junction held 2 bases outside the gene matches. Germline CDR1 reads MRHNA; CDR2 reads SNTAGT. CDR3 sequence reads: CASSRLAGGPDTQYF. DNA for the CDR3: TGTGCCAGCAGTAGACTAGCGGGAGGGCCAGATACGCAGTATTTT.

A single count supports this clone. The chain joins TRBV10-1 to TRBJ2-7, with 10 positions matching TRBD2. The CDR3 covers 16 residues. V was pared by 4 bases and J by 1 base, with 7 bases of the junction left unmatched. Germline V lookup: CDR1 WNHNN, CDR2 SYGVQD (reference sequence). The CDR3 DNA reads as TGCGCCAGCAGTGGGGGAACTAGCGGGGCTTCCTACGAGCAGTACTTC. The encoded protein is CASSGGTSGASYEQYF.